The clone carrying this T cell receptor beta chain was found a few times. The CDR3 is 14 residues long. V gave up 6 bases and J gave up 4 bases, with 13 bases separating them. Germline V lookup: CDR1 ENHRY, CDR2 SYGVKD. For every donor, a draw yielded 9.5 to 10 milliliters of peripheral blood. The sample is drawn from a study of blood T cells in healthy people across ages. Study-level background: Template switching caught about one barcoded beta molecule for each two T cells.

Through a sample-barcoded 5' primer and a J-beta primer mix, a second PCR was run for roughly 6 to 12 cycles. TCRdb processed the 5' RACE reads anew with MiXCR; each CDR3 protein has one entry. The data contain around 1,500,000 distinct CDR3 sequences, approximately 28% of them seen just once; the ten biggest clones take up 7.7%. V is TRBV10-3 and J is TRBJ1-5; D is ambiguous. This clonotype was sampled from a woman between 25 and 40 years old in good health. Sequencing was done on a sample of blood. The CDR3 reads CAISGKRDNQPQHF. The CDR3 DNA reads TGTGCCATCAGCGGGAAACGGGATAATCAGCCCCAGCATTTT.